The T cell receptor (beta chain) under discussion was sequenced for a study of T cell repertoires in cytomegalovirus infection. Broader study findings: CMV-specific HLA-C-restricted TCR beta clonotypes dominated the ex vivo response.

TCRdb analysed the reads with MiXCR anew, one entry per CDR3 protein. Among approximately 70,000 distinct CDR3 sequences, 4% were seen once, and the ten largest hold roughly 22%. The sample holds many counts of this clonotype. Its antigen is undetermined. Losses at the gene ends were 5 bases for V and 2 bases for J; bases not matched to a gene: 2. The CDR3 length is 14 residues. Looked up from germline, CDR1 is KGHDR and CDR2 is SFDVKD. The sequencing sample was made of PBMCs. The V call is TRBV24-1, the J call TRBJ2-1; 7 bases are shared with TRBD2. The TCR comes from a human donor in good health (CMV status not recorded). Some clones in this sample may be carry-over from other donors' samples. The CDR3: CATSGGGAYNEQFF. CDR3 in DNA: TGTGCCACCAGTGGGGGGGGGGCCTACAATGAGCAGTTCTTC.